The clone carrying this T cell receptor (beta chain) was detected ten times or more. Its specificity is not known. The data belong to a study of Graves' ophthalmopathy and Graves' hyperthyroidism. Overall study results and limits: Sensitivity reached roughly 71% and specificity just under 75% when the model predicted ophthalmopathy progression. Ophthalmopathy versus stable hyperthyroidism: 13-signature model gave just under 90% sensitivity, 80% to 84% specificity.

Amplified TCR beta CDR3 regions were obtained using RNA transcripts as template. Second-round multiplex PCR followed a first-round RT-PCR using HTBI primers. Each CDR3 protein gets one entry after TCRdb re-called the multiplex PCR reads with MiXCR. The data show under 350,000 distinct CDR3 sequences, 17% seen once. PBMCs were isolated from a 10 ml sample of fresh peripheral blood. V lost 4 bases and J 7 bases, leaving 22 bases between the germline ends. The CDR3 has 17 residues. Germline-derived CDR1 and CDR2 are ENHRY and SYGVKD. This clonotype was obtained from an adult man with Graves' ophthalmopathy. The specimen was peripheral blood. V is TRBV10-3 and J is TRBJ2-2, with D possibly matching TRBD2 (6 bases). In DNA form, the CDR3 reads TGTGCCATCAGTGGAAGGTCTAAGCCGGGAGAAATCGGGGAGCTGTTTTTT. Translated: CAISGRSKPGEIGELFF.